The rows below give T cell receptor beta chains drawn from one sample of a study of cytomegalovirus exposure and HLA in healthy donors. Generated by immunoSEQ multiplex PCR, the TCRdb table keeps only in-frame clones and is missing some. The sample shows approximately 64,000 clones, under 85% of them seen only once. The sequencing sample was made of PBMCs. Every receptor here comes from a male donor in good health and CMV-seropositive. CDR3s leave out the opening cysteine and the closing phenylalanine or tryptophan. The order of the fields is CDR3 length, J gene, V gene, CDR3 protein.

len: 10
j_gene: TRBJ2-3
v_gene: TRBV7-3
CDR3aa: ASSLGGNTQY

len: 13
j_gene: TRBJ2-2
v_gene: TRBV6-1
CDR3aa: ASSGLAGVLRELF

len: 12
j_gene: TRBJ1-2
v_gene: TRBV9
CDR3aa: ASSVGLLTYGYT

len: 15
j_gene: TRBJ2-1
v_gene: TRBV5-1
CDR3aa: ASSLPGLAGGGNEQF

len: 11
j_gene: TRBJ1-5
v_gene: TRBV6-5
CDR3aa: ASSKVLNQPQH

len: 11
j_gene: TRBJ1-4
v_gene: TRBV5-6
CDR3aa: ASSLVSSEKLF

len: 15
j_gene: TRBJ1-1
v_gene: TRBV2
CDR3aa: ASSERGVLGGDTEAF

len: 10
j_gene: TRBJ1-2
v_gene: TRBV29-1
CDR3aa: SVRDSNYGYT

len: 12
j_gene: TRBJ2-3
v_gene: TRBV29-1
CDR3aa: SVPYRVSTDTQY

len: 15
j_gene: TRBJ2-4
v_gene: TRBV4-1
CDR3aa: ASSQDQTGGPRNIQY

len: 11
j_gene: TRBJ1-1
v_gene: TRBV30
CDR3aa: AWSLLSGAEAF

len: 14
j_gene: TRBJ1-2
v_gene: TRBV18
CDR3aa: ASSPPGLQANYGYT

len: 13
j_gene: TRBJ2-1
v_gene: TRBV6-5
CDR3aa: ASSYSSGRYNEQF

len: 14
j_gene: TRBJ2-5
v_gene: TRBV6-5
CDR3aa: ASSYSRGQGGETQY

len: 13
j_gene: TRBJ1-5
v_gene: TRBV7-9
CDR3aa: ASSLGRGDSQPQH

len: 11
j_gene: TRBJ1-6
v_gene: TRBV30
CDR3aa: AWSPDQGSPLH

len: 10
j_gene: TRBJ2-5
v_gene: TRBV6-5
CDR3aa: ASRDLRETQY

len: 11
j_gene: TRBJ2-7
v_gene: TRBV5-1
CDR3aa: ASSFGQNYEQY

len: 12
j_gene: TRBJ2-3
v_gene: TRBV11-2
CDR3aa: ASSLGSNTDTQY

len: 11
j_gene: TRBJ2-4
v_gene: TRBV7-9
CDR3aa: ASSLAAGDRQY

len: 11
j_gene: TRBJ2-7
v_gene: TRBV7-3
CDR3aa: ASSLMGGNEQY

len: 14
j_gene: TRBJ2-3
v_gene: TRBV19
CDR3aa: ASSMVEGHGTDTQY

len: 11
j_gene: TRBJ1-1
v_gene: TRBV30
CDR3aa: AWSSGGNTEAF

len: 15
j_gene: TRBJ1-4
v_gene: TRBV7-8
CDR3aa: ASSLRIGRGTGEKLF

len: 13
j_gene: TRBJ1-6
v_gene: TRBV6-1
CDR3aa: ASSEFSVYNSPLH

len: 11
j_gene: TRBJ2-1
v_gene: TRBV7-9
CDR3aa: ASSLGGVNEQF

len: 12
j_gene: TRBJ1-4
v_gene: TRBV30
CDR3aa: AWSVTGKNEKLF

len: 12
j_gene: TRBJ1-1
v_gene: TRBV7-3
CDR3aa: ASSPWTDPTEAF

len: 11
j_gene: TRBJ1-2
v_gene: TRBV10-2
CDR3aa: ASTGTGGYGYT

len: 10
j_gene: TRBJ1-4
v_gene: TRBV18
CDR3aa: ASSQQGQKLF

len: 12
j_gene: TRBJ2-4
v_gene: TRBV5-1
CDR3aa: ASSFSAPKSIQY

len: 11
j_gene: TRBJ1-6
v_gene: TRBV2
CDR3aa: AGRGGYNSPLH

len: 10
j_gene: TRBJ1-1
v_gene: TRBV9
CDR3aa: ASSVSQGAAF

len: 15
j_gene: TRBJ1-6
v_gene: TRBV11-2
CDR3aa: ASSRPLNSGGGSPLH

len: 12
j_gene: TRBJ1-2
v_gene: TRBV27
CDR3aa: ASSPGQGDYGYT

len: 11
j_gene: TRBJ2-2
v_gene: TRBV6-1
CDR3aa: ASIVGATGELF

len: 15
j_gene: TRBJ2-3
v_gene: TRBV5-1
CDR3aa: ASSWGGSGGATDTQY

len: 12
j_gene: TRBJ1-2
v_gene: TRBV6-1
CDR3aa: ASSVTGETRGYT

len: 14
j_gene: TRBJ1-2
v_gene: TRBV7-8
CDR3aa: ASSSLGTGDYYGYT

len: 11
j_gene: TRBJ2-3
v_gene: TRBV7-9
CDR3aa: ASSSRQGSTQY

len: 11
j_gene: TRBJ1-1
v_gene: TRBV13
CDR3aa: ASSRIGVTEAF

len: 12
j_gene: TRBJ1-1
v_gene: TRBV2
CDR3aa: ASRSGQVNTEAF

len: 12
j_gene: TRBJ1-6
v_gene: TRBV27
CDR3aa: ASSAHRVNSPLH

len: 13
j_gene: NA
v_gene: TRBV28
CDR3aa: ASRKFSGGGYEQY

len: 14
j_gene: TRBJ2-3
v_gene: TRBV7-9
CDR3aa: ASSTRGGDSTDTQY

len: 13
j_gene: TRBJ2-7
v_gene: TRBV21-1
CDR3aa: ASSILSWGDYEQY

len: 11
j_gene: TRBJ1-1
v_gene: TRBV6-5
CDR3aa: ASSRGGGTEAF

len: 12
j_gene: TRBJ2-5
v_gene: TRBV10-2
CDR3aa: ASRASGGTETQY

len: 15
j_gene: TRBJ2-1
v_gene: TRBV4-1
CDR3aa: ASSQDGGASSYNEQF

len: 11
j_gene: TRBJ2-1
v_gene: TRBV7-6
CDR3aa: ASSWTVYHEQF

len: 12
j_gene: TRBJ2-2
v_gene: TRBV5-4
CDR3aa: ASSLALNTGELF

len: 12
j_gene: TRBJ1-1
v_gene: TRBV9
CDR3aa: ASSVEGAHTEAF

len: 15
j_gene: TRBJ1-6
v_gene: TRBV28
CDR3aa: ASSRGQGGPLLAPLH

len: 13
j_gene: TRBJ1-2
v_gene: TRBV7-6
CDR3aa: ASSPRQGRSYGYT

len: 12
j_gene: TRBJ2-5
v_gene: TRBV5-6
CDR3aa: ASSTGHHQETQY

len: 13
j_gene: TRBJ1-1
v_gene: TRBV9
CDR3aa: ASSVQRTGNTEAF

len: 12
j_gene: TRBJ2-1
v_gene: TRBV2
CDR3aa: ASNLGTSNAEQF

len: 11
j_gene: TRBJ1-1
v_gene: TRBV19
CDR3aa: ASRKQGATEAF

len: 13
j_gene: TRBJ2-2
v_gene: TRBV29-1
CDR3aa: SVEGRGACTGELF

len: 15
j_gene: TRBJ2-3
v_gene: TRBV5-1
CDR3aa: ASSLRPSGEYTDTQY